The 21 T cell receptor beta chains in this list originate from one sample, sequenced in a study of graft-versus-host responses after intestinal transplantation (dated by TCRdb to the early 2020s). For these TCRs, the target antigens are not known. What this sample's time point label stands for: cells obtained before transplantation from donor or recipient. The library was obtained by the immunoSEQ multiplex PCR assay. Sourced from immuneACCESS, this table was stored by TCRdb with only in-frame sequences that have V and J called. A share of the clones is absent; for the studies checked, an unresolved V gene accounts for under half, and the remainder has no known explanation. This sample holds 85,000 to 95,000 clones; 85% to 95% were observed only once. The ten top clones hold 2% of the sample. The source material was unstimulated CD8+ T cells sorted from spleen or lymph node cells, sampled before intestinal transplant. These receptors were collected from a human donor who received an intestinal transplant.

This clone is a singleton in its sample. This sequence joins TRBV28 and TRBJ1-2, with D unclear. The CDR3 length is 13 residues. Germline CDR1 and CDR2: MDHEN and SYDVKM. Trimming removed 3 bases from V and 2 bases from J, with 7 bases in between. The CDR3 is CASSFGLNYGYTF. The CDR3 DNA reads TGTGCCAGCAGTTTCGGGTTAAACTATGGCTACACCTTC.

The chain has TRBV7-9 and TRBJ1-1, with a tentative D call TRBD1 (5 bases). Looked up from germline, CDR1 is SEHNR and CDR2 is FQNEAQ (reference sequence). V lost 5 bases and J 7 bases, leaving 11 bases between the germline ends. This CDR3 comprises 12 residues. CDR3 residues: CASSLGGDEAFF. CDR3 nucleotide sequence: TGTGCCAGCAGCCTGGGGGGGGATGAAGCTTTCTTT.

This chain joins TRBV12-5 and TRBJ1-1; D not resolved. Deletions cut 0 bases from V and 0 bases from J, with 14 bases between. The CDR3 loop spans 17 amino acids. CDR1 and CDR2 (germline): LGHNT, FRNRAP. CDR3 DNA sequence: TGTGCTAGTGGTTTGGTACGTATCGAGGGCATGAACACTGAAGCTTTCTTT. Protein product: CASGLVRIEGMNTEAFF.

The chain combines TRBV12-5 with TRBJ1-1, with TRBD1 matching over 7 bases. The CDR3 covers 12 residues. Germline assignment: CDR1 LGHNT and CDR2 FRNRAP. After removal of 6 bases from V and 4 bases from J, the junction contained 2 bases not matched to a gene. CDR3 sequence (DNA): TGTGCTAGTGGAGCAGGGGGCACTGAAGCTTTCTTT. Translating it yields CASGAGGTEAFF.

The chain is built from TRBV19 and TRBJ2-3, with 10 bases matching TRBD1. Germline assignment: CDR1 LNHDA and CDR2 SQIVND (reference sequence). This CDR3 contains 14 residues. The V segment lost 1 base and the J segment 7 bases; nucleotides outside the gene matches: 2. In DNA, the CDR3 is TGTGCCAGTAGTATAGGGACAGGGGGGCATACGCAGTATTTT. Translated, it gives CASSIGTGGHTQYF.

This chain connects TRBV7-6 to TRBJ2-7, with 7 bases aligning to TRBD2. The CDR3 is 14 amino acids. Germline values: CDR1 SGHVS, CDR2 FNYEAQ. With V trimmed by 1 base and J by 3 bases, 3 bases remained unmatched. CDR3 nucleotide sequence: TGTGCCAGCAGCTTAGGAGCGGGGCTCTACGAGCAGTACTTC. Its protein is CASSLGAGLYEQYF. Complete variable domain (other parts from reference TRBV7-6 and TRBJ2-7): GAGVSQSPRYKVTKRGQDVALRCDPISGHVSLYWYRQALGQGPEFLTYFNYEAQQDKSGLPNDRFSAERPEGSISTLTIQRTEQRDSAMYRCASSLGAGLYEQYFGPGTRLTVT.

V and J are TRBV12-5 and TRBJ2-3, with D possibly being TRBD1 (6 bases). Trimming removed 1 base at V and 3 bases at J, with 14 bases between. The CDR3 extends over 16 amino acids. Germline CDR1 and CDR2: LGHNT and FRNRAP. CDR3 region: CASGLGSRGGTDTQYF. Here the CDR3 DNA reads TGTGCTAGTGGTTTGGGGTCGAGAGGGGGTACAGATACGCAGTATTTT.

This rearrangement joins TRBV7-9 to TRBJ1-1; D might be TRBD1 (5 bases). The CDR3 sequence is 12 residues long. CDR1 is SEHNR and CDR2 is FQNEAQ in the germline V gene (reference sequence). Trimming left V 1 base short and J 8 bases short, with 8 bases between. The CDR3 here is CASSLGGVEAFF. As DNA, the CDR3 is TGTGCCAGCAGCTTAGGGGGGGTGGAAGCTTTCTTT.

The chain couples TRBV11-2 to TRBJ2-3; 15 bases agree with TRBD2. The CDR3 extends over 18 amino acids. CDR1 is SGHAT and CDR2 is FQNNGV in the germline V gene. The ends lost 5 bases at V and 1 base at J; junction bases unmatched: 7. This chain's CDR3 is CASSASGLAGGGTDTQYF. In DNA form, the CDR3 reads TGTGCCAGCAGCGCCTCGGGACTAGCGGGGGGAGGCACAGATACGCAGTATTTT. Complete variable domain (other parts from reference TRBV11-2 and TRBJ2-3): EAGVAQSPRYKIIEKRQSVAFWCNPISGHATLYWYQQILGQGPKLLIQFQNNGVVDDSQLPKDRFSAERLKGVDSTLKIQPAKLEDSAVYLCASSASGLAGGGTDTQYFGPGTRLTVL.

V usage is TRBV19 and J usage is TRBJ1-2; D is perhaps TRBD1 (6 bases). V lost 5 bases to trimming and J lost 1 base, with 14 bases between them. CDR1 is LNHDA, CDR2 SQIVND, per germline (reference sequence). This CDR3 has 15 residues. CDR3 coding DNA: TGTGCCAGTAGTCCCCCGGGACAACTTAACTATGGCTACACCTTC. Residues: CASSPPGQLNYGYTF.

The chain joins TRBV7-6 to TRBJ1-1, with 8 bases fitting TRBD1. The CDR3 length is 14 residues. The germline gives CDR1 SGHVS, CDR2 FNYEAQ. V trimming: 5 bases; J trimming: 5 bases; junction bases outside the gene matches: 7. The CDR3 is CASSPQGAETEAFF. In DNA form, the CDR3 reads TGTGCCAGCAGCCCTCAGGGGGCCGAGACTGAAGCTTTCTTT.

The chain uses TRBV27 and TRBJ2-3; D is possibly TRBD2 (7 bases). Germline values: CDR1 MNHEY, CDR2 SMNVEV (reference sequence). The CDR3 sequence is 13 residues long. The V gene lost 7 bases and the J gene lost 4 bases, with 12 bases spanning the gap. The CDR3 DNA sequence: TGTGCCAGCAACTCGGGGGGCCCAGATACGCAGTATTTT. This translates into CASNSGGPDTQYF.

This rearrangement joins TRBV4-3 to TRBJ2-1; 11 nucleotides agree with TRBD2. The V gene's germline CDR1 is LGHNA and CDR2 YSLEER. CDR3 length: 15 residues. Trimming removed 0 bases from V and 9 bases from J; junction bases left unmatched: 4. The CDR3 region is CASSQDLAGGVEQFF. For the CDR3, the DNA is TGCGCCAGCAGCCAAGATCTAGCGGGGGGAGTTGAGCAGTTCTTC.

The CDR3: CASSQVGGGLGTDTQYF. Written as DNA, the CDR3 is TGCGCCAGCAGCCAAGTAGGGGGAGGACTAGGCACAGATACGCAGTATTTT. The chain joins TRBV4-3 to TRBJ2-3; weak D call: TRBD2 (7 bases). The germline gives CDR1 LGHNA, CDR2 YSLEER. Trimming removed 1 base from V and 1 base from J, with 15 bases in between. The CDR3 loop spans 17 amino acids.

The rearrangement joins TRBV4-3 to TRBJ2-3, with 7 bases that match TRBD1. The V gene's germline CDR1 is LGHNA and CDR2 YSLEER. There are 16 residues in the CDR3. V lost 4 bases to trimming and J lost 1 base; unmatched junction nucleotides: 8. CDR3 in amino acids: CASSLWDRSGTDTQYF. The CDR3 DNA reads as TGCGCCAGCAGCCTTTGGGACAGATCGGGCACAGATACGCAGTATTTT.

The chain combines TRBV30 with TRBJ1-3; D remains unclear. The CDR3 is made up of 13 amino acids. With 5 bases removed from V and 4 bases from J, the gap between germline ends came to 12 bases. The germline gives CDR1 GTSNPN, CDR2 SVGIG (reference sequence). CDR3: CAWAITTGNTIYF. The CDR3 DNA reads TGTGCCTGGGCTATTACTACGGGAAACACCATATATTTT. Supplemented by reference TRBV30 and TRBJ1-3, the full variable domain reads SQTIHQWPATLVQPVGSPLSLECTVEGTSNPNLYWYRQAAGRGLQLLFYSVGIGQISSEVPQNLSASRPQDRQFILSSKKLLLSDSGFYLCAWAITTGNTIYFGEGSWLTVV.

The rearrangement uses TRBV10-2 and TRBJ2-7, with TRBD1 as a possible D gene (6 bases). Trimming removed 4 bases from V and 3 bases from J, with 10 bases in between. From germline, CDR1 is WSHSY and CDR2 SAAADI. The CDR3 is 13 residues long. The chain's CDR3 is CASSVNRVYEQYF. The CDR3, as DNA: TGCGCCAGCAGTGTAAACAGGGTCTACGAGCAGTACTTC.

The chain couples TRBV5-1 to TRBJ1-2; D is possibly TRBD1 (5 bases). The germline V gene has CDR1 SGHRS and CDR2 YFSETQ. The CDR3 has 13 amino acids. The V end lost 4 bases, the J end lost 8 bases, and 15 bases lay between the germline ends. The CDR3 DNA reads as TGCGCCAGCAGCCTCGGGGGAATAGGCGGCTACACCTTC. Protein: CASSLGGIGGYTF.

V usage is TRBV7-9 and J usage is TRBJ2-3; 9 bases are a match to TRBD2. Germline CDR1 reads SEHNR; CDR2 reads FQNEAQ (reference sequence). The CDR3 sequence is 14 residues long. V was pared by 4 bases and J by 4 bases, with 3 bases of the junction left unmatched. This CDR3 reads CASSSWTSADTQYF. The DNA of the CDR3 is TGTGCCAGCAGCTCTTGGACTAGCGCAGATACGCAGTATTTT.

This chain links TRBV23-1 with TRBJ2-1; maybe TRBD2 (6 bases). TRBV23-1 is recorded as an ORF, its role being uncertain. The CDR3 contains 16 residues. Trimming took off 3 bases at V and 3 bases at J, with 15 bases between the two ends. The CDR3 bases are TGCGCCAGCAGTCATCGTAGGAGGGCAGTCTACAATGAGCAGTTCTTC. Translating it yields CASSHRRRAVYNEQFF.

The chain is built from TRBV9 and TRBJ2-1; D might be TRBD2 (6 bases). This CDR3 contains 14 residues. V shed 5 bases and J shed 0 bases, with 9 bases lying between them. CDR1 and CDR2 from the germline V gene are SGDLS and YYNGEE. The CDR3 region has the DNA TGTGCCAGCAGTCCTAGCGTCTCCTACAATGAGCAGTTCTTC. Translating gives CASSPSVSYNEQFF. Combining the CDR3 with reference TRBV9 and TRBJ2-1 gives the whole variable domain DSGVTQTPKHLITATGQRVTLRCSPRSGDLSVYWYQQSLDQGLQFLIQYYNGEERAKGNILERFSAQQFPDLHSELNLSSLELGDSALYFCASSPSVSYNEQFFGPGTRLTVL.